This record concerns one T cell receptor (beta chain) sequence. Germline lookup yields CDR1 MNHEY and CDR2 SMNVEV (reference sequence). This CDR3 is 13 amino acids long. Trimming shortened V by 6 bases and J by 3 bases, and 12 bases separated the two germline ends. The sample comes from a study of blood T cell repertoires in COVID-19. Enrolled during active infection, Seattle patients were then followed longitudinally. Original processing notes: Estimation of nucleated cell counts relied on the amplification of reference gene primers. Clones were read by immunoSEQ multiplex PCR, and TCRdb kept only the in-frame ones, dropping some. D and trimming come from the DNA, and the V and J calls and clone size come from that table. Of under 250,000 clones in the sample, roughly 90% are singletons; the top ten hold approximately 0.77%.

Sequenced sample: peripheral blood. This sequence originates from a man aged 55 to 70 with COVID-19, enrolled during active disease. This chain links TRBV27 with TRBJ2-7; possibly TRBD1 for D (6 bases). CDR3 bases: TGTGCCAGCAGCCGGACAGCGTTCTACGAGCAGTACTTC. This encodes CASSRTAFYEQYF.